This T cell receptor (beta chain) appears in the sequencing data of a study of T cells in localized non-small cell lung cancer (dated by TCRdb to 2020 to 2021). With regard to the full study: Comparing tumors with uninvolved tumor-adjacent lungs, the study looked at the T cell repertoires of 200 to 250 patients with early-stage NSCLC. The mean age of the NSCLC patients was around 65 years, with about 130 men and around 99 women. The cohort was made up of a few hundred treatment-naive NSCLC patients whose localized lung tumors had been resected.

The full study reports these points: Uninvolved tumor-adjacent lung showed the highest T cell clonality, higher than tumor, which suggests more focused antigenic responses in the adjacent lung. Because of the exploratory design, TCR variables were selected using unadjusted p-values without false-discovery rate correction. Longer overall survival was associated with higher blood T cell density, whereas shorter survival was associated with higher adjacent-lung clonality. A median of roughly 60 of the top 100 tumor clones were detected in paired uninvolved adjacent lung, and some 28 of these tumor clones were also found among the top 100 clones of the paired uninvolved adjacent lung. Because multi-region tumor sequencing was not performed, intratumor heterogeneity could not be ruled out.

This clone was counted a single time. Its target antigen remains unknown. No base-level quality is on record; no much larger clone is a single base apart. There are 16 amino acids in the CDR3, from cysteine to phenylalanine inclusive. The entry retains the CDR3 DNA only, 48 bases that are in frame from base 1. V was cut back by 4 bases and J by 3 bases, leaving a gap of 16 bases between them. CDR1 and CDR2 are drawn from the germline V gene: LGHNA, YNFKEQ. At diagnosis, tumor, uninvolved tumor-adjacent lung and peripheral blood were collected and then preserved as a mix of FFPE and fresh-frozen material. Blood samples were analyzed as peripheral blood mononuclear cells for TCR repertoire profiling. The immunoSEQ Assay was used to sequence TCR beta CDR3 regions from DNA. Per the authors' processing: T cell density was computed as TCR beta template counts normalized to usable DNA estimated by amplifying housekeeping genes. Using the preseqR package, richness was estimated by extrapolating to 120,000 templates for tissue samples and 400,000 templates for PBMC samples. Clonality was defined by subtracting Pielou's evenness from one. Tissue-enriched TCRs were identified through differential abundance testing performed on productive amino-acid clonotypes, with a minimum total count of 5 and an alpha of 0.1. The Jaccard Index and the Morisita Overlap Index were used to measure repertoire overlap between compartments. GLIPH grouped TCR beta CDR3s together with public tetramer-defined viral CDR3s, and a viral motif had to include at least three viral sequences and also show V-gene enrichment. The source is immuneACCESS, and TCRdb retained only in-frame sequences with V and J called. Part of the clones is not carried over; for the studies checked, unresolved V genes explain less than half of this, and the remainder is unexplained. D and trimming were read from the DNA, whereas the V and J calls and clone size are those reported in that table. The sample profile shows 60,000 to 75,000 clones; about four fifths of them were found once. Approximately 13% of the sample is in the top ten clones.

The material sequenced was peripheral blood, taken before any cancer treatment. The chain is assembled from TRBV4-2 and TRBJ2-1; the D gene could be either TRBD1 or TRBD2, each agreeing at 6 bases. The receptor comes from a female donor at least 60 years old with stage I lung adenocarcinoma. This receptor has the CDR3 CASSPLGAGHYNEQFF. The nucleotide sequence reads TGTGCCAGCAGCCCTCTGGGGGCGGGACACTACAATGAGCAGTTCTTC.